This TCR beta chain comes out of a study of blood T cell repertoires in COVID-19. This clone is a singleton in its sample. Profiled with immunoSEQ multiplex PCR; TCRdb holds only in-frame clones, not every one. The table includes around 150,000 clones, about 90% detected once. Germline-derived CDR1 and CDR2 are SGHTS and YDEGEE. The V gene end was trimmed by 4 bases and the J gene end by 6 bases; junction bases not matched to a gene: 7. This CDR3 has 15 residues. Specimen: peripheral blood. The clonotype originates from a man aged 55-75 years with acute or convalescent COVID-19. The chain is built from TRBV5-8 and TRBJ2-1, with 10 nucleotides matching TRBD1. CDR3 nucleotide sequence: TGTGCCAGCAGCCCTGAGGACAGGGGGTTCAATGAGCAGTTCTTC. Residues: CASSPEDRGFNEQFF.